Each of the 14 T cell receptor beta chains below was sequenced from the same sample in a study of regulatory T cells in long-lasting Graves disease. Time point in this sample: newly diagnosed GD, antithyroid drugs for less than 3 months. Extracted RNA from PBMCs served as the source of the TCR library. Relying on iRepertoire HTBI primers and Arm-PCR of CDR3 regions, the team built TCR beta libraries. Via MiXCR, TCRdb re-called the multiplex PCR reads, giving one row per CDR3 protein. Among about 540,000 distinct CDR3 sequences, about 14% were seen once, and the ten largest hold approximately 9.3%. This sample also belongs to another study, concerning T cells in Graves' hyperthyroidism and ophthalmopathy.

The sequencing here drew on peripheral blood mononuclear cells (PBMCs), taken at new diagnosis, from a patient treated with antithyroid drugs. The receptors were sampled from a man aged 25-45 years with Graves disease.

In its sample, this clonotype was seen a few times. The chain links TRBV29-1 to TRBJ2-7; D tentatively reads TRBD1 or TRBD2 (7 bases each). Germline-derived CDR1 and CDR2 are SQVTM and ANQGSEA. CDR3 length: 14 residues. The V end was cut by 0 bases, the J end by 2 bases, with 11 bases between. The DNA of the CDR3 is TGCAGCGTTGAAGACCAGGGGGGGGCCTACGAGCAGTACTTC. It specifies CSVEDQGGAYEQYF.

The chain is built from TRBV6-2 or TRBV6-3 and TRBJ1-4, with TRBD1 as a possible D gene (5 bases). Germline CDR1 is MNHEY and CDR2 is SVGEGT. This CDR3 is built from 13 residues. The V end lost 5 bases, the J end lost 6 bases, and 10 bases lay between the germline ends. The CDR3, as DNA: TGTGCCAGCAGTGCTGTCAGGGATGAAAAACTGTTTTTT. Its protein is CASSAVRDEKLFF.

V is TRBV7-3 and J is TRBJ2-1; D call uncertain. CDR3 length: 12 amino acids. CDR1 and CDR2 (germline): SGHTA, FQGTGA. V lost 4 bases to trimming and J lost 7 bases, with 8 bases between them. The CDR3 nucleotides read TGTGCCAGCAGCTCAATGGGGAATGAGCAGTTCTTC. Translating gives CASSSMGNEQFF.

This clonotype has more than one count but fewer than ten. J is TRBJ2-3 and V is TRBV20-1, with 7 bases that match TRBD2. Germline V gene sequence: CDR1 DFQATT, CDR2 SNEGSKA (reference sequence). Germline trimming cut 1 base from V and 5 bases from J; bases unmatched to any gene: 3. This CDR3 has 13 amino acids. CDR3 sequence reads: CSARGSGGDTQYF. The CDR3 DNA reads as TGCAGTGCTAGAGGGTCGGGGGGAGATACGCAGTATTTT.

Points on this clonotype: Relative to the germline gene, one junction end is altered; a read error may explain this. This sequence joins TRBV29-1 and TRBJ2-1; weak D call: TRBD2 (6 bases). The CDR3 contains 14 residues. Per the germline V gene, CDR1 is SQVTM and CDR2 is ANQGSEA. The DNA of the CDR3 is TGCAGCGTTGAAGGAGGGAGGTTAGGCAATGAGCAGTCCTTC. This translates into CSVEGGRLGNEQSF.

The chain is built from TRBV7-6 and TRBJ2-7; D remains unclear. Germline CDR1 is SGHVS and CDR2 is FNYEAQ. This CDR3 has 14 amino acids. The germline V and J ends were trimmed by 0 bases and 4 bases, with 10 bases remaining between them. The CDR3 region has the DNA TGTGCCAGCAGCTTAGCGATACAGTCGTACGAGCAGTACTTC. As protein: CASSLAIQSYEQYF.

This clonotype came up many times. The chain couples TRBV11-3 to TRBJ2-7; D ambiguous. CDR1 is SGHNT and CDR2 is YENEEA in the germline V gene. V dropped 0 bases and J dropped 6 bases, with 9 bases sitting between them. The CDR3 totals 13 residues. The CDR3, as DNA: TGTGCCAGCAGCTTAGACCCCTGGGGCGAGCAGTACTTC. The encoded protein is CASSLDPWGEQYF.

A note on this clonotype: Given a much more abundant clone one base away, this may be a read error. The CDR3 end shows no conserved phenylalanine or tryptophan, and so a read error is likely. The DNA of the CDR3 is TGTGCCAGCAGCTTAGCGGTGACTAGCGGTCTCACAGATACGCAGTATCTT. The encoded protein is CASSLAVTSGLTDTQYL. The gene calls are TRBV7-9 and TRBJ2-3; 9 positions match TRBD2. The germline gives CDR1 SEHNR, CDR2 FQNEAQ (reference sequence). V shed 0 bases, J shed 2 bases, and the junction held 6 bases outside the gene matches. The CDR3 length is 17 residues.

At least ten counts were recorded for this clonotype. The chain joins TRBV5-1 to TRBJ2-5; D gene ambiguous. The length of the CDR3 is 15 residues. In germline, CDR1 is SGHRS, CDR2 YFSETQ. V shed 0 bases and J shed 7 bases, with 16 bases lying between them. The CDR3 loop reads CASSLDPLGSGTQYF. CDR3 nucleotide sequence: TGCGCCAGCAGCTTGGACCCTTTGGGGTCCGGGACCCAGTACTTC.

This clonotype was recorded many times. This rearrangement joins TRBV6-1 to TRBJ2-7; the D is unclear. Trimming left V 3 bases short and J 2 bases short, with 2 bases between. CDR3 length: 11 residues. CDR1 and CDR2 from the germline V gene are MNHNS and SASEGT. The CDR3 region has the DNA TGTGCCAGCAGTGAGCCCTACGAGCAGTACTTC. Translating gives CASSEPYEQYF.

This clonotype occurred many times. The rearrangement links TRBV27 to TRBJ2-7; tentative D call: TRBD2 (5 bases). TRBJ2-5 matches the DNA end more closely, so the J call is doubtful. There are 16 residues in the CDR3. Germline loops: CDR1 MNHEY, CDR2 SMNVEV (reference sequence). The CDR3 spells CASSSSADGRGETQYF. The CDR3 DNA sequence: TGTGCCAGCAGTTCCAGCGCGGACGGTCGAGGGGAGACCCAGTACTTC.

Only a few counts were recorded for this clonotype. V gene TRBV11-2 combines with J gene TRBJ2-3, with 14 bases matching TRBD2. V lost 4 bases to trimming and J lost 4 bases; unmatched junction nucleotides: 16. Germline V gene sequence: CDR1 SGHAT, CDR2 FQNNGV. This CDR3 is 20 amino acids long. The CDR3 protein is CASSWPLTGLAGVGSDTQYF. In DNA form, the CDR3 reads TGTGCCAGCAGCTGGCCACTGACGGGACTAGCGGGAGTAGGGTCAGATACGCAGTATTTT. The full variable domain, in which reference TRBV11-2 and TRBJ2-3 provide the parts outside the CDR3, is EAGVAQSPRYKIIEKRQSVAFWCNPISGHATLYWYQQILGQGPKLLIQFQNNGVVDDSQLPKDRFSAERLKGVDSTLKIQPAKLEDSAVYLCASSWPLTGLAGVGSDTQYFGPGTRLTVL.

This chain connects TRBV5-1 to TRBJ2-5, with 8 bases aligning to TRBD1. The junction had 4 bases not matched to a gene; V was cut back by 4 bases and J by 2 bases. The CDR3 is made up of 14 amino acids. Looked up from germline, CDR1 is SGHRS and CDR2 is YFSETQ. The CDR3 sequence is CASSRWDRQETQYF. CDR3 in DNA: TGCGCCAGCAGCAGATGGGACAGGCAAGAGACCCAGTACTTC.

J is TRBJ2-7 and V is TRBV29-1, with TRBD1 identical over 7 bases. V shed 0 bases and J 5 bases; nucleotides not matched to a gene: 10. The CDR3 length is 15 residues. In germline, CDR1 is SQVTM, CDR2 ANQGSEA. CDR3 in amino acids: CSVEDEGNTGDEQYF. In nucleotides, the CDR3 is TGCAGCGTTGAAGATGAGGGGAACACAGGGGACGAGCAGTACTTC.